The 17 T cell receptor beta chains presented below share a single source sample, sequenced in a study of T cell responses to AZD1222 COVID-19 vaccine. Clones were sequenced by immunoSEQ multiplex PCR, and TCRdb holds only the in-frame ones, with some missing. The table shows more than 100,000 clones, with roughly 91% occurring only once. The starting material was peripheral blood, obtained on day 0 of AZD1222 vaccination. The receptor source for this set is an adult in good health.

The rearrangement uses TRBV6-5 and TRBJ1-3, with TRBD1 matching over 7 bases. The CDR3 has 14 amino acids. CDR1 and CDR2 (germline): MNHEY, SVGAGI. V gave up 8 bases and J gave up 0 bases; unmatched junction bases: 4. CDR3 in amino acids: CASGQERSGNTIYF. As DNA, the CDR3 is TGTGCCAGCGGACAGGAACGCTCTGGAAACACCATATATTTT.

This clone was observed a single time. This chain joins TRBV6-1 and TRBJ1-1; D possibly corresponds to TRBD1 (6 bases). The CDR3 covers 13 residues. CDR1 is MNHNS, CDR2 SASEGT, per germline. V lost 1 base and J 6 bases, leaving 9 bases between the germline ends. CDR3 sequence reads: CASSEEGDAEAFF. In DNA form, the CDR3 reads TGTGCCAGCAGTGAAGAGGGGGACGCTGAAGCTTTCTTT.

The chain couples TRBV5-8 to TRBJ2-7; no reliable D call. Between the trimmed V and J ends, which lost 0 bases and 1 base, there was a span of 11 bases. The germline gives CDR1 SGHTS, CDR2 YDEGEE. The CDR3 has 15 residues. The CDR3 sequence is CASSLASGRSYEQYF. CDR3 sequence (DNA): TGTGCCAGCAGCTTGGCTTCTGGGCGGTCCTACGAGCAGTACTTC.

The gene calls are TRBV9 and TRBJ2-3; weak D call: TRBD2 (5 bases). The CDR3 sequence is 17 residues long. Germline V gene sequence: CDR1 SGDLS, CDR2 YYNGEE. The V and J ends lost 0 bases and 0 bases respectively, with 14 bases between them. The CDR3 DNA sequence: TGTGCCAGCAGCGTAGAGGGTGGCGGGTTAAGCACAGATACGCAGTATTTT. Its translation is CASSVEGGGLSTDTQYF.

This clone came up once. The chain is built from TRBV5-4 and TRBJ2-1; 7 bases align to TRBD2. The CDR3 extends over 14 amino acids. The germline CDR1 and CDR2 sequences are SGHNT and YYREEE (reference sequence). With 3 bases clipped from V and 13 bases from J, the junction kept 13 bases outside the gene matches. In nucleotides, the CDR3 is TGTGCCAGCAGCTCGAACCCGCGGGAGTCCAGTCAGTTCTTC. Translation gives CASSSNPRESSQFF.

J is TRBJ1-5 and V is TRBV19; 8 bases fit TRBD1. Germline values: CDR1 LNHDA, CDR2 SQIVND (reference sequence). After removal of 2 bases from V and 2 bases from J, the junction contained 8 bases not matched to a gene. This CDR3 contains 17 residues. This CDR3 reads CASSIYSGTGGNQPQHF. The CDR3 region has the DNA TGTGCCAGTAGTATATATTCCGGGACAGGAGGCAATCAGCCCCAGCATTTT.

The rearrangement uses TRBV27 and TRBJ1-6; TRBD1 is a possible D gene (6 bases). CDR1 and CDR2 from the germline V gene are MNHEY and SMNVEV (reference sequence). CDR3 length: 16 amino acids. The V and J ends lost 8 bases and 0 bases respectively, with 14 bases between them. The CDR3 nucleotides are TGTGCCAGCTCTTTAGAGGGGGGCTCCTATAATTCACCCCTCCACTTT. Encoded protein: CASSLEGGSYNSPLHF.

The count of this clone is one. The chain employs TRBV18 and TRBJ1-1, with a possible D match to TRBD1 (5 bases). Germline-derived CDR1 and CDR2 are KGHSH and LQKENI. The CDR3 runs to 12 residues. Trimming removed 0 bases from V and 7 bases from J, with 6 bases in between. The CDR3 sequence: CASSPPTVEAFF. In DNA form, the CDR3 reads TGTGCCAGCTCACCACCGACAGTTGAAGCTTTCTTT.

Only one count was recorded for this clone. The chain carries TRBV28 and TRBJ2-7; maybe TRBD1 (7 bases). This CDR3 region has 14 residues. Germline V CDR1 and CDR2: MDHEN, SYDVKM. V was pared by 6 bases and J by 0 bases, with 12 bases between. The CDR3 spells CASRQGGTSYEQYF. The DNA of the CDR3 is TGTGCCAGCAGGCAGGGGGGAACCTCCTACGAGCAGTACTTC.

This sequence joins TRBV19 and TRBJ2-7; TRBD2 aligns across 7 bases. There are 15 residues in the CDR3. Germline CDR1 reads LNHDA; CDR2 reads SQIVND (reference sequence). With V trimmed by 5 bases and J by 5 bases, 12 bases remained unmatched. CDR3 bases: TGTGCCAGTAGTGCATCCGGGACCCGGGGGGACGAGCAGTACTTC. This encodes CASSASGTRGDEQYF.

The CDR3 DNA is TGTGCCAGCAGCTTAGGAGCGGGGGGCCCCGGCACCGGGGAGCTGTTTTTT. The encoded protein is CASSLGAGGPGTGELFF. V usage is TRBV7-6 and J usage is TRBJ2-2, with 9 bases lining up with TRBD2. CDR1 and CDR2 (germline): SGHVS, FNYEAQ. This CDR3 has 17 residues. V dropped 1 base and J dropped 4; count of bases not matched to a gene: 7.

The gene calls are TRBV12-3 or TRBV12-4 and TRBJ1-1; unclear D gene. V lost 7 bases and J 7 bases, leaving 10 bases between the germline ends. This CDR3 has 11 amino acids. CDR3 residues: CASTLDGEAFF. The CDR3 region has the DNA TGTGCCAGCACCTTGGACGGTGAAGCTTTCTTT.

The chain is built from TRBV7-9 and TRBJ1-6, with TRBD1 matching over 7 bases. With V trimmed by 1 base and J by 13 bases, 7 bases remained unmatched. The germline V gene has CDR1 SEHNR and CDR2 FQNEAQ (reference sequence). The CDR3 is 14 amino acids. The CDR3 loop is CASSLGQGNTPLHF. CDR3 DNA sequence: TGTGCCAGCAGCTTAGGACAGGGAAATACGCCCCTCCACTTT.

V gene TRBV10-3 combines with J gene TRBJ2-2, with 9 positions matching TRBD1. Germline CDR1 ENHRY, CDR2 SYGVKD. The length of the CDR3 is 13 residues. The J segment lost 4 bases and the V segment lost 11 bases, leaving 5 bases of the junction unmatched. This CDR3 is CAAGQGGTGELFF. The DNA for the CDR3 is TGTGCCGCGGGACAGGGAGGCACCGGGGAGCTGTTTTTT.

The chain combines TRBV18 with TRBJ2-2, with TRBD2 as a possible D gene (5 bases). This CDR3 has 14 residues. Germline V lookup: CDR1 KGHSH, CDR2 LQKENI. Deletions cut 6 bases from V and 1 base from J, with 9 bases between. For the CDR3, the DNA is TGTGCCAGCTCGAGTAGCGAGAACACCGGGGAGCTGTTTTTT. Protein sequence: CASSSSENTGELFF.

V usage is TRBV19 and J usage is TRBJ1-1, with D unresolved. Germline V gene sequence: CDR1 LNHDA, CDR2 SQIVND (reference sequence). The CDR3 loop spans 15 amino acids. The V end lost 0 bases, the J end lost 1 base, and 9 bases lay between the germline ends. This CDR3 reads CASSIDAMENTEAFF. DNA for the CDR3: TGTGCCAGTAGTATAGACGCAATGGAGAACACTGAAGCTTTCTTT.

This clone was counted once. The chain couples TRBV10-2 to TRBJ1-5; D gene unclear. The germline V gene has CDR1 WSHSY and CDR2 SAAADI. Trimming pared 3 bases from V and 0 bases from J, leaving 3 bases between. This CDR3 is 13 amino acids long. CDR3 region: CASSENSNQPQHF. The DNA for the CDR3 is TGCGCCAGCAGTGAAAATAGCAATCAGCCCCAGCATTTT.